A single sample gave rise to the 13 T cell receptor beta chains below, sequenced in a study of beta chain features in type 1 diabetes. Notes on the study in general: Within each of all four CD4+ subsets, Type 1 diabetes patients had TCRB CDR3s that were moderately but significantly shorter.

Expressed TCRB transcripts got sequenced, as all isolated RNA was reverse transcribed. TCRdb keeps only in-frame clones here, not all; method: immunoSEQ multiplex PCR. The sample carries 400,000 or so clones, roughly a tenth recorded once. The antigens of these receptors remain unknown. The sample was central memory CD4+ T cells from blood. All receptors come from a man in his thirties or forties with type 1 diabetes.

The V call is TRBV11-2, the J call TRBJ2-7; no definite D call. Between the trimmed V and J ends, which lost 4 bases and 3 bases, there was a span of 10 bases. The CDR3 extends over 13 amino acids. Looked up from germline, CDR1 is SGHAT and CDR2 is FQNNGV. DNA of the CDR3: TGTGCCAGCAGCTCGCTGGAACTCTACGAGCAGTACTTC. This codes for CASSSLELYEQYF.

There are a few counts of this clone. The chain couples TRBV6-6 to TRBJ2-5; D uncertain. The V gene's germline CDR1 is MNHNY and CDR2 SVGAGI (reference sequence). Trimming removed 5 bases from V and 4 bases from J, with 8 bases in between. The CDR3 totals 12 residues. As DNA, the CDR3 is TGTGCCAGCAGTGGCTTGGCAGAGACCCAGTACTTC. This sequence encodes CASSGLAETQYF.

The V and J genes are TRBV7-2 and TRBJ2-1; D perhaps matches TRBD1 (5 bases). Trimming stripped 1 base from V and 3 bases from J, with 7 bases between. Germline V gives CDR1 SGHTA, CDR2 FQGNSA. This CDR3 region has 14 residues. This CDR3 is CASSLGTGYNEQFF. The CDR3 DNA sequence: TGTGCCAGCAGCTTAGGAACAGGCTACAATGAGCAGTTCTTC.

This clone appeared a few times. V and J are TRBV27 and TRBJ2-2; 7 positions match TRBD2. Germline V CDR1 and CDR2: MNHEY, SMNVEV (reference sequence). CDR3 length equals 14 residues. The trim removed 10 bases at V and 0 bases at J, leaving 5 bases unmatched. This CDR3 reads CAKTGLPNTGELFF. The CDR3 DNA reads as TGTGCCAAAACGGGACTACCGAACACCGGGGAGCTGTTTTTT.

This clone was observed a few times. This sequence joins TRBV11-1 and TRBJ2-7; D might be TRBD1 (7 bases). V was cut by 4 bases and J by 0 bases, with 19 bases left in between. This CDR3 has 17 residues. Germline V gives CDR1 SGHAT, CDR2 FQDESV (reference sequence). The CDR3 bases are TGTGCCAGCAGCTCACGCGGTGGGGGGACAGTCTCCTACGAGCAGTACTTC. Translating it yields CASSSRGGGTVSYEQYF.

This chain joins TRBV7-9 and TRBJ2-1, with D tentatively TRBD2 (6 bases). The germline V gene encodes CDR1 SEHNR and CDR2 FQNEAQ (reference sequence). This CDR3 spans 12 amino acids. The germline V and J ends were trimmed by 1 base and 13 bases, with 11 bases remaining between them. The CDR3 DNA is TGTGCCAGCAGCTTAGTCTCGGGAGATCAGTTCTTC. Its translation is CASSLVSGDQFF.

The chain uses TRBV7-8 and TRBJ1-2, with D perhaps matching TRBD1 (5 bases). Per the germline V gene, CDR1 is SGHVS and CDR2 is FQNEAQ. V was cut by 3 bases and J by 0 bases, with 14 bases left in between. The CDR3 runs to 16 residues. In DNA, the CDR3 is TGTGCCAGCAGCTTTCTCTCGTCAGGGACTAACTATGGCTACACCTTC. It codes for CASSFLSSGTNYGYTF.

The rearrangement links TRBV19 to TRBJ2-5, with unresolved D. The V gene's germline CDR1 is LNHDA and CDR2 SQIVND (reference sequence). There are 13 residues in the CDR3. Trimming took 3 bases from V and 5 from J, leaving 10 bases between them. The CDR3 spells CASSIGGFETQYF. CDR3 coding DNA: TGTGCCAGTAGTATCGGCGGTTTCGAGACCCAGTACTTC.

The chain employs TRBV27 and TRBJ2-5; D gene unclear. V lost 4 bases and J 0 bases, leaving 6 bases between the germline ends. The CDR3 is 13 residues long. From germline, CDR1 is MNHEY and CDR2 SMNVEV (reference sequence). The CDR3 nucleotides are TGTGCCAGCAGTTCACAATACCAAGAGACCCAGTACTTC. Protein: CASSSQYQETQYF.

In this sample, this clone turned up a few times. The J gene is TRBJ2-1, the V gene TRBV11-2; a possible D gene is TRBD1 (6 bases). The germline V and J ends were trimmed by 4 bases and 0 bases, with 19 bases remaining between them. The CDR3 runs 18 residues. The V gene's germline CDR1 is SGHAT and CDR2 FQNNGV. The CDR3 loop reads CASSSLGWGRFSYNEQFF. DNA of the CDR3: TGTGCCAGCAGCTCCTTGGGCTGGGGGCGCTTCTCCTACAATGAGCAGTTCTTC. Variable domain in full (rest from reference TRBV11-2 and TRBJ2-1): EAGVAQSPRYKIIEKRQSVAFWCNPISGHATLYWYQQILGQGPKLLIQFQNNGVVDDSQLPKDRFSAERLKGVDSTLKIQPAKLEDSAVYLCASSSLGWGRFSYNEQFFGPGTRLTVL.

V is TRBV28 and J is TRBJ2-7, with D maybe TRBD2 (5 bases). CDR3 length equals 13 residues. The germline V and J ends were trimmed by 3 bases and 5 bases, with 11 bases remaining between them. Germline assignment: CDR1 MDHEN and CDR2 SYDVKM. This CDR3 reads CASSFPGLHEQYF. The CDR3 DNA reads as TGTGCCAGCAGTTTTCCCGGACTCCACGAGCAGTACTTC.

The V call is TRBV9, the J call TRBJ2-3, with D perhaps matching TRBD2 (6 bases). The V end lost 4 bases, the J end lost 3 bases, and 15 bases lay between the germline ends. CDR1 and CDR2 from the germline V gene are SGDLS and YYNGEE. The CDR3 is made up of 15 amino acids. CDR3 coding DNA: TGTGCCAGCAGCCTAGCAGCGGGCGGGACAGATACGCAGTATTTT. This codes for CASSLAAGGTDTQYF.

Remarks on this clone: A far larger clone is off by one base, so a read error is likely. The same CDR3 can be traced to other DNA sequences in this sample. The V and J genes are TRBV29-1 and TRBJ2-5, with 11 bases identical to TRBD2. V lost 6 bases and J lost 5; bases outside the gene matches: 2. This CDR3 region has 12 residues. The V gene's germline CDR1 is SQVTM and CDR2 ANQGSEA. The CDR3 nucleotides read TGCAGCGTCCGACTAGCGGGGGAGACCCAGTACTTC. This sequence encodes CSVRLAGETQYF.